This T cell receptor (beta chain) was captured by sequencing in a study of T cells in Graves' hyperthyroidism and ophthalmopathy. Graves' hyperthyroidism was deemed stable absent ophthalmopathy progression within 18 months. Patients aged 18 to 65 had newly diagnosed hyperthyroidism of under 2 months' duration. Exclusion of a patient resulted from uncontrolled infection, other autoimmune disease, pregnancy or lactation. Diagnoses rested on clinical symptoms, serum thyroxine and TRAb, thyroid ultrasound and orbital computed tomography. This clonotype came up many times. Amplified regions were TCR beta CDR3 sequences from RNA transcripts. First-round RT-PCR with HTBI primers amplified the TCR CDR3 region. TCRdb analysed the multiplex PCR reads with MiXCR anew, one entry per CDR3 protein. The sample yields approximately 610,000 distinct CDR3 sequences, roughly 17% seen once. The TCR was taken from a woman between 18 and 30 years old with Graves' hyperthyroidism. The source material was blood.

The CDR3 region is CSGRRGGDEQFF. The CDR3 region has the DNA TGCAGCGGTAGGCGCGGAGGGGATGAGCAGTTCTTC. The V gene is TRBV29-1, the J gene TRBJ2-1; the D gene is possibly TRBD2 (6 bases). CDR3 size: 12 residues. CDR1 is SQVTM and CDR2 is ANQGSEA in the germline V gene. Trimming pared 7 bases from V and 8 bases from J, leaving 15 bases between.